These 7 T cell receptor beta chains share one sample of origin, sequenced in a study of blood T cell repertoires in COVID-19. The protocol was immunoSEQ multiplex PCR, while the TCRdb copy is restricted to in-frame clones and leaves out a portion. The top ten hold roughly a tenth of the sample, which has roughly 200,000 clones, roughly 80% seen once. The sample taken for sequencing was peripheral blood. These TCRs come from an elderly woman with COVID-19, enrolled during active disease.

The chain carries TRBV28 and TRBJ1-2, with 8 bases fitting TRBD1. The CDR3 extends over 12 amino acids. The ends lost 6 bases at V and 8 bases at J; junction bases unmatched: 5. Germline V CDR1 and CDR2: MDHEN, SYDVKM. In DNA form, the CDR3 reads TGTGCCAGCAGCACGCAGGGGGCAGGCTACACCTTC. Its protein product is CASSTQGAGYTF.

Only a few counts were recorded for this clone. The chain couples TRBV18 to TRBJ2-1, with 12 bases that match TRBD2. The CDR3 runs to 17 residues. Germline assignment: CDR1 KGHSH and CDR2 LQKENI. Trimming at V came to 2 bases and at J to 4 bases, leaving 6 bases not matched to a gene. CDR3 amino acids: CASSPTSGGTLYNEQFF. CDR3 nucleotide sequence: TGTGCCAGCTCACCAACTAGCGGGGGGACTTTATACAATGAGCAGTTCTTC.

This clone was detected once. The J gene is TRBJ1-6, the V gene TRBV6-5; D is perhaps TRBD1 (5 bases). The CDR3 contains 13 residues. The V gene's germline CDR1 is MNHEY and CDR2 SVGAGI. The ends were cut back, 8 bases at V and 8 bases at J, with 13 bases in the middle. CDR3 in DNA: TGTGCCAGCGGAATAGACAGAGATTCACCCCTCCACTTT. The encoded protein is CASGIDRDSPLHF.

The J gene is TRBJ2-1, the V gene TRBV2; 10 nucleotides line up with TRBD1. V gave up 7 bases and J gave up 6 bases; unmatched junction bases: 6. Germline V gene data show CDR1 as SNHLY and CDR2 as FYNNEI. There are 14 residues in the CDR3. The CDR3 nucleotides are TGTGCCAGCACGCCGGGACAGGGGATCAATGAGCAGTTCTTC. The encoded protein is CASTPGQGINEQFF.

CDR3 DNA sequence: TGTGCCAGCAGTGAGGACAGGGGAAACACCGGGGAGCTGTTTTTT. Its translation is CASSEDRGNTGELFF. This chain joins TRBV28 and TRBJ2-2; 9 bases agree with TRBD1. The CDR3 runs to 15 residues. CDR1 is MDHEN and CDR2 is SYDVKM in the germline V gene. The J segment lost 2 bases and the V segment lost 5 bases, leaving 3 bases of the junction unmatched.

The chain recombines TRBV28 with TRBJ1-6, with a tentative D call TRBD1 (6 bases). V was cut by 6 bases and J by 10 bases, with 19 bases left in between. CDR3 length: 15 residues. The germline CDR1 and CDR2 sequences are MDHEN and SYDVKM. CDR3 DNA: TGTGCCAGCAGGGTAGGAGACAGGAGATTCTCACCCCTCCACTTT. Protein product: CASRVGDRRFSPLHF.

The J gene is TRBJ1-5, the V gene TRBV7-2, with unresolved D. V shed 5 bases and J shed 2 bases, with 13 bases lying between them. The germline gives CDR1 SGHTA, CDR2 FQGNSA. The CDR3 is 15 amino acids. The CDR3 reads CASSPGLLGNQPQHF. The CDR3, as DNA: TGTGCCAGCAGCCCAGGATTACTTGGCAATCAGCCCCAGCATTTT.